This TCR beta chain is from a study of PD-L1 blockade in urothelial cancer. Study at large: Starting around 2014, patients were given atezolizumab (1,200 mg intravenously every 3 weeks). Researchers found blood samples held a median of around 140,000 T cells.

The templates were synthetic TCR analogs, and they were spiked into each PCR. Assay: immunoSEQ multiplex PCR; the TCRdb copy retains only in-frame clones and omits some. Of about 70,000 clones listed, less than 90% are singletons. For each patient, 1 to 8 samples were obtained, pretreatment and on-treatment. CDR3 length: 15 residues. CDR1 MNHNS and CDR2 SASEGT come from the germline V gene. V was clipped by 5 bases and J by 7 bases; unmatched bases: 13. The chain combines TRBV6-1 with TRBJ1-2; 7 positions agree with TRBD1. The receptor comes from an older man with urothelial cancer. Sequencing used PBMCs, obtained around atezolizumab (anti-PD-L1) treatment. The CDR3 reads CASSLSGTAQVGYTF. CDR3 nucleotide sequence: TGTGCCAGCAGTTTATCCGGGACAGCCCAGGTTGGCTACACCTTC.